Listed below are T cell receptor beta chains from one sample, sequenced in a study of Tregs in tolerant kidney transplant recipients. Assay: immunoSEQ multiplex PCR; the TCRdb copy retains only in-frame clones and omits some. The profile shows around 85,000 clones, approximately 90% of them singletons. The starting material was Tregs from blood, obtained before the transplant. The receptors originated from a human donor who received a combined kidney and bone marrow transplant. Each CDR3 is given with its conserved first and last residue. D genes are given only for firm matches. Rows may omit the clone size; those that give it use once, few, many or a size class.

clone_size	v_call	j_call	d_call	cdr3_aa	cdr3_nt
NA	TRBV28	TRBJ2-7	NA	CASSLNEQYF	TGTGCCAGCAGTTTAAACGAGCAGTACTTC
NA	TRBV29-1	TRBJ2-3	TRBD2	CSVDLGTSLDTDTQYF	TGCAGCGTCGACCTCGGGACTAGCCTCGACACAGATACGCAGTATTTT
NA	TRBV19	TRBJ2-5	TRBD2	CASSYKGSGSSKETQYF	TGTGCCAGTAGTTATAAGGGTAGCGGGAGCTCGAAGGAGACCCAGTACTTC
NA	TRBV5-6	TRBJ1-2	NA	CASSLGYGGYTF	TGTGCCAGCAGCTTGGGGTATGGTGGCTACACCTTC
NA	TRBV5-1	TRBJ2-7	NA	CASSLNPYEQYF	TGCGCCAGCAGCTTGAATCCCTACGAGCAGTACTTC
NA	TRBV7-8	TRBJ1-5	NA	CASSLDGRGNQPQHF	TGTGCCAGCAGCTTAGATGGGAGAGGCAATCAGCCCCAGCATTTT
NA	TRBV27	TRBJ2-7	TRBD2	CASSLLGGDEQYF	TGTGCCAGCAGTCTCCTTGGGGGGGACGAGCAGTACTTC
NA	TRBV7-3	TRBJ2-3	NA	CASSLSGSADTQYF	TGTGCCAGCAGCTTGAGTGGATCGGCAGATACGCAGTATTTT
once	TRBV5-1	TRBJ2-1	NA	CASSLDSLYNEQFF	TGCGCCAGCAGCCTAGACTCCCTCTACAATGAGCAGTTCTTC
NA	TRBV29-1	TRBJ2-1	TRBD2	CSGGTSGYNEQFF	TGCAGCGGGGGGACTAGCGGATACAATGAGCAGTTCTTC
NA	TRBV11-3	TRBJ2-7	TRBD1	CASGTGDEQYF	TGTGCCAGCGGAACAGGGGACGAGCAGTACTTC
NA	TRBV5-1	TRBJ2-7	TRBD1	CASSLGDRGEQYF	TGCGCCAGCAGCTTGGGAGACAGGGGCGAGCAGTACTTC
NA	TRBV7-2	TRBJ1-1	NA	CASSLAWDAENTEAFF	TGTGCCAGCAGCTTAGCGTGGGACGCGGAGAACACTGAAGCTTTCTTT
NA	TRBV7-2	TRBJ2-1	NA	CASSLEKGNEQFF	TGTGCCAGCAGCTTAGAAAAAGGCAATGAGCAGTTCTTC
NA	TRBV18	TRBJ2-3	NA	CASSVRSEGSDTQYF	TGTGCCAGCTCAGTCAGGAGTGAGGGGTCAGATACGCAGTATTTT
NA	TRBV19	TRBJ2-2	NA	CASSGTVNTGELFF	TGTGCCAGTAGTGGAACAGTGAACACCGGGGAGCTGTTTTTT
once	TRBV18	TRBJ1-5	TRBD1	CASSRQGASQPQHF	TGTGCCAGCTCCCGACAGGGGGCGAGTCAGCCCCAGCATTTT
once	TRBV6-1	TRBJ2-5	TRBD2	CASGTSGYQETQYF	TGTGCCAGTGGGACTAGCGGTTATCAAGAGACCCAGTACTTC
NA	TRBV9	TRBJ2-2	NA	CASSNVMGAGTGELFF	TGTGCCAGCAGCAATGTCATGGGAGCGGGCACCGGGGAGCTGTTTTTT
NA	TRBV5-1	TRBJ2-1	NA	CASSLAPTNEQFF	TGCGCCAGCAGCTTGGCCCCCACCAATGAGCAGTTCTTC
NA	TRBV19	TRBJ2-2	NA	CASSIGQKNTGELFF	TGTGCCAGTAGTATTGGTCAGAAGAACACCGGGGAGCTGTTTTTT
few	TRBV4-1	TRBJ2-2	NA	CASSQVGTGELFF	TGCGCCAGCAGCCAAGTCGGGACCGGGGAGCTGTTTTTT
NA	TRBV18	TRBJ2-1	TRBD2	CASSPFLSGRSYNEQFF	TGTGCCAGCTCACCATTCCTAAGCGGGAGGTCCTACAATGAGCAGTTCTTC
NA	TRBV7-2	TRBJ2-7	NA	CASSLATGLGNYEQYF	TGTGCCAGCAGCTTAGCTACAGGGCTGGGGAACTACGAGCAGTACTTC
NA	TRBV27	TRBJ2-2	NA	CASSLNRPGTGELFF	TGTGCCAGCAGTTTAAACCGCCCCGGTACCGGGGAGCTGTTTTTT
NA	TRBV5-8	TRBJ2-5	TRBD2	CASRRGSGNLFTQYF	TGTGCCAGCAGGCGAGGCAGCGGGAATCTTTTTACCCAGTACTTC
NA	TRBV28	TRBJ1-1	NA	CASSFAGEGNTEAFF	TGTGCCAGCAGTTTTGCGGGGGAGGGTAACACTGAAGCTTTCTTT
NA	TRBV5-4	TRBJ2-7	TRBD2	CASSNGLAPSYEQYF	TGTGCCAGCAGTAATGGACTAGCCCCATCCTACGAGCAGTACTTC
NA	TRBV15	TRBJ2-3	NA	CATRNLDTQYF	TGTGCCACCCGGAACCTTGATACGCAGTATTTT
once	TRBV7-9	TRBJ2-5	TRBD2	CVSSFLAGDGTQYF	TGTGTCAGCAGCTTCCTAGCGGGAGACGGGACCCAGTACTTC
once	TRBV7-2	TRBJ2-3	TRBD2	CASSLSGVTDTQYF	TGTGCCAGCAGCTTAAGCGGGGTCACAGATACGCAGTATTTT
NA	TRBV19	TRBJ1-1	NA	CASSITKNTEAFF	TGTGCCAGTAGTATTACGAAGAACACTGAAGCTTTCTTT
NA	TRBV19	TRBJ2-5	TRBD2	CASSIGGTAGETQYF	TGTGCCAGTAGTATCGGGGGGACGGCCGGAGAGACCCAGTACTTC
NA	TRBV28	TRBJ1-1	NA	CASRGGVNTEAFF	TGTGCCAGCAGGGGCGGGGTGAACACTGAAGCTTTCTTT
NA	TRBV6-6	TRBJ1-1	TRBD1	CASSTQGAGTEAFF	TGTGCCAGCAGTACTCAGGGGGCGGGCACTGAAGCTTTCTTT
NA	TRBV7-2	TRBJ2-7	NA	CASSLGTFYEQYF	TGTGCCAGCAGCTTGGGGACCTTCTACGAGCAGTACTTC
NA	TRBV19	TRBJ2-7	TRBD2	CASSTRGTSGAYEQYF	TGTGCCAGTAGTACCCGGGGGACTAGCGGGGCCTACGAGCAGTACTTC
NA	TRBV7-2	TRBJ2-1	NA	CASSLGGGTNYNEQFF	TGTGCCAGCAGCTTAGGTGGCGGGACGAACTACAATGAGCAGTTCTTC
NA	TRBV28	TRBJ2-2	NA	CASSDPGATGELFF	TGTGCCAGCAGTGACCCAGGGGCCACCGGGGAGCTGTTTTTT
NA	TRBV6-1	TRBJ2-7	TRBD2	CASSERQTPSGSNYEQYF	TGTGCCAGCAGTGAAAGACAGACACCTAGCGGGAGTAACTACGAGCAGTACTTC
once	TRBV15	TRBJ2-1	TRBD1	CATRGTGVLNEQFF	TGTGCCACACGAGGGACAGGGGTATTGAATGAGCAGTTCTTC
NA	TRBV5-4	TRBJ2-2	TRBD2	CASSLGAGVGTGELFF	TGTGCCAGCAGCTTGGGGGCGGGAGTGGGCACCGGGGAGCTGTTTTTT